These 11 T cell receptor beta chains were all obtained from the same sample, sequenced in a study of tumor and adjacent non-tumor tissue in lung cancer. TCRbeta libraries were built with three rounds of nested PCR, modified from ARM-PCR. TCRdb re-called the multiplex PCR reads with MiXCR, one entry per CDR3 protein. The table has 70,000 to 90,000 distinct CDR3 sequences, 60% to 85% seen once; the top ten hold 10% to 15%. No cell sorting was done before RNA was extracted from the tissue. Specimen: lung tumor tissue. These receptors were taken from a woman between 45 and 65 years old with non-small cell lung cancer.

About this clonotype itself: Sequence at one end of the junction differs from germline and may be a read error. The chain has TRBV6-1 and TRBJ1-4; 9 bases align to TRBD1. The germline V gene encodes CDR1 MNHNS and CDR2 SASEGT. CDR3 length: 16 amino acids. CDR3 bases: TGTGCCAGCAATGAAACTCCGACGGGACAGGGTGAAAAACTGTTTTTT. Protein sequence: CASNETPTGQGEKLFF.

As regards this clonotype: As the CDR3 is not closed by the conserved phenylalanine or tryptophan, this likely results from a read error. V usage is TRBV6-1 and J usage is TRBJ2-3; D ambiguous. CDR1 and CDR2 (germline): MNHNS, SASEGT. This CDR3 region has 12 residues. CDR3 sequence (DNA): TGTCTCACCAGTGAAGACACAGATACGCAGTATTAT. This translates into CLTSEDTDTQYY.

On this clonotype itself: A read error may account for a junction end that differs from germline. The rearrangement uses TRBV6-1 and TRBJ1-1; a weak D match, TRBD1 (5 bases). Germline V CDR1 and CDR2: MNHNS, SASEGT. This CDR3 is 13 amino acids long. CDR3 in amino acids: CASSEWAGTEALF. The CDR3 DNA is TGTGCTAGCAGTGAATGGGCAGGGACGGAAGCTCTCTTT.

The chain uses TRBV6-5 and TRBJ1-2, with D possibly TRBD1 on 5 matching bases. This CDR3 is 14 amino acids long. V was shortened by 10 bases and J by 6 bases, with 21 bases between the two germline ends. CDR1 is MNHEY and CDR2 is SVGAGI in the germline V gene. CDR3 nucleotide sequence: TGTGCCATTCGAGAGGGGCGGGCAAGGAATGGCTACACCTTC. This codes for CAIREGRARNGYTF.

With respect to this clonotype: The conserved closing phenylalanine or tryptophan is absent in this CDR3, likely reflecting a read error. The V call is TRBV4-1, the J call TRBJ1-1; D uncertain. The CDR3 extends over 14 amino acids. CDR1 and CDR2 from the germline V gene are MGHRA and YSYEKL. The CDR3 here is CASSQARANTEAFL. The CDR3 nucleotides read TGCGCCAGCAGCCAAGCACGGGCGAACACCGAAGCTTTCCTT.

This rearrangement joins TRBV28 to TRBJ2-1, with 7 bases that match TRBD2. Trimming removed 7 bases from V and 6 bases from J; junction bases left unmatched: 27. The length of the CDR3 is 20 residues. Per germline, CDR1 MDHEN and CDR2 SYDVKM. Written as DNA, the CDR3 is TGTGCCAGCATCCCCTCGGGGGGATCCGCCGGCCTAGCAGGGATCAATGAGCAGTTCTTC. Amino acids: CASIPSGGSAGLAGINEQFF.

A remark on this clonotype: The CDR3 ends on some other residue instead of the conserved phenylalanine or tryptophan, so this is likely a read error. The DNA is omitted, as the CDR3 cannot be located on it reliably, and the CDR3 follows TCRdb's listing. The chain joins TRBV5-6 to TRBJ2-5. The CDR3 sequence runs 15 residues, both termini included. The germline V gene has CDR1 SGHDT and CDR2 YYEEEE. The CDR3 sequence is CASIFNRNLQETPYY.

On this clonotype itself: At one end the junction does not follow the germline gene, possibly because of a read error. The J gene is TRBJ2-1, the V gene TRBV7-9; 9 nucleotides match TRBD2. The CDR3 covers 15 residues. From germline, CDR1 is SEHNR and CDR2 FQNEAQ (reference sequence). CDR3 residues: CANSLLAGVKNEQFF. The CDR3 DNA sequence: TGTGCCAACAGCTTATTAGCGGGAGTCAAAAATGAGCAGTTCTTC. The variable domain in full, completed from reference TRBV7-9 and TRBJ2-1, reads DTGVSQNPRHKITKRGQNVTFRCDPISEHNRLYWYRQTLGQGPEFLTYFQNEAQLEKSRLLSDRFSAERPKGSFSTLEIQRTEQGDSAMYLCANSLLAGVKNEQFFGPGTRLTVL.

Points on this clonotype: Germline is not matched at one junction end, which may reflect a read error. The J gene is TRBJ2-3, the V gene TRBV6-1; TRBD2 agrees at 7 bases. Germline lookup yields CDR1 MNHNS and CDR2 SASEGT. CDR3 length: 20 residues. CDR3 protein: CASGEIPWEGGRPSTDTQYF. As DNA, the CDR3 is TGTGCCAGCGGTGAAATTCCGTGGGAGGGCGGGAGACCAAGCACAGATACGCAGTATTTT.

This clonotype was observed many times. In DNA, the CDR3 is TGTGCCAGCAGTTCTCAGATAGCAAGTTCACCCCTCCACTTT. This translates into CASSSQIASSPLHF. The chain is built from TRBV6-5 and TRBJ1-6; D is uncertain. The CDR3 runs to 14 residues. Germline CDR1 reads MNHEY; CDR2 reads SVGAGI. Between the trimmed V and J ends, which lost 4 bases and 9 bases, there was a span of 13 bases.

V is TRBV11-2 and J is TRBJ2-7; no clear D. The CDR3 has 12 amino acids. The germline CDR1 and CDR2 sequences are SGHAT and FQNNGV. V gave up 4 bases and J gave up 10 bases, with 14 bases separating them. CDR3 residues: CASSSLGREQYF. The CDR3 DNA follows: TGTGCCAGCAGCTCACTGGGCCGCGAACAGTACTTC.